The 7 T cell receptor beta chains below all came from one sample that was sequenced in a study of CD8 T cells in ankylosing spondylitis. TCRdb called the 5' RACE reads again in MiXCR, with one record for every CDR3 protein. The data hold about 320,000 distinct CDR3 sequences, with roughly 12% observed a single time. Sequenced input: blood, either unsorted or a sorted T cell fraction (not recorded which). The receptors originated from a female donor with ankylosing spondylitis or in good health (not recorded which).

This clonotype has ten or more counts. The J gene is TRBJ1-2, the V gene TRBV28; tentative D call: TRBD1 (5 bases). The V end was cut by 5 bases, the J end by 1 base, with 14 bases between. The CDR3 covers 15 residues. The germline V gene encodes CDR1 MDHEN and CDR2 SYDVKM. The CDR3 here is CASSVRGTLNYGYTF. DNA of the CDR3: TGTGCCAGCAGTGTTCGCGGGACCCTTAACTATGGCTACACCTTC.

This clonotype was seen repeatedly, ten times or more. The CDR3 nucleotides are TGTGCCAGTATGAGGGGGGGAATGAACACTGAAGCTTTCTTT. Amino acids: CASMRGGMNTEAFF. The chain has TRBV19 and TRBJ1-1; the D gene is possibly TRBD1 (6 bases). Trimming removed 7 bases at V and 0 bases at J, with 12 bases between. The V gene's germline CDR1 is LNHDA and CDR2 SQIVND (reference sequence). The CDR3 is 14 amino acids.

Details on this clonotype: One end of the junction is discordant with germline, which a read error may explain. The J gene is TRBJ2-3, the V gene TRBV10-3; 9 bases agree with TRBD2. Germline V gene sequence: CDR1 ENHRY, CDR2 SYGVKD. The CDR3 has 15 residues. The chain's CDR3 is CAISGGGGATDAQYF. The DNA of the CDR3 is TGTGCCATCAGTGGAGGCGGGGGGGCCACAGATGCGCAGTATTTT.

This clonotype was observed a handful of times. The rearrangement links TRBV7-2 to TRBJ1-2; unclear D gene. Deletions cut 0 bases from V and 9 bases from J, with 11 bases between. CDR3 length: 13 amino acids. CDR1 and CDR2 (germline): SGHTA, FQGNSA. Here the CDR3 DNA reads TGTGCCAGCAGCTTAGCCCCTACGATAAGCTACACCTTC. The encoded protein is CASSLAPTISYTF.

The chain has TRBV5-6 and TRBJ2-7; D is uncertain. Germline-derived CDR1 and CDR2 are SGHDT and YYEEEE. Trimming took 0 bases from V and 1 from J, leaving 8 bases between them. The CDR3 runs to 14 residues. The CDR3 region is CASSLGWQSYEQYF. The CDR3 nucleotides are TGTGCCAGCAGCTTGGGGTGGCAATCCTACGAGCAGTACTTC.

This clonotype has a count of ten or more. V is TRBV6-1 and J is TRBJ2-7; no firm D call. The germline V gene has CDR1 MNHNS and CDR2 SASEGT. With 7 bases removed from V and 1 base from J, the gap between germline ends came to 11 bases. The CDR3 length is 13 residues. CDR3 loop: CASMVPLSYEQYF. CDR3 DNA sequence: TGTGCCAGCATGGTCCCCCTGTCCTACGAGCAGTACTTC.

This clonotype was seen repeatedly, ten times or more. The gene calls are TRBV20-1 and TRBJ2-3; TRBD2 agrees at 7 bases. Germline CDR1 and CDR2: DFQATT and SNEGSKA (reference sequence). The length of the CDR3 is 15 residues. V was clipped by 7 bases and J by 0 bases; unmatched bases: 10. The CDR3 is CSVLGASGSTDTQYF. CDR3 nucleotides: TGCAGTGTCCTTGGGGCTAGCGGTAGCACAGATACGCAGTATTTT.